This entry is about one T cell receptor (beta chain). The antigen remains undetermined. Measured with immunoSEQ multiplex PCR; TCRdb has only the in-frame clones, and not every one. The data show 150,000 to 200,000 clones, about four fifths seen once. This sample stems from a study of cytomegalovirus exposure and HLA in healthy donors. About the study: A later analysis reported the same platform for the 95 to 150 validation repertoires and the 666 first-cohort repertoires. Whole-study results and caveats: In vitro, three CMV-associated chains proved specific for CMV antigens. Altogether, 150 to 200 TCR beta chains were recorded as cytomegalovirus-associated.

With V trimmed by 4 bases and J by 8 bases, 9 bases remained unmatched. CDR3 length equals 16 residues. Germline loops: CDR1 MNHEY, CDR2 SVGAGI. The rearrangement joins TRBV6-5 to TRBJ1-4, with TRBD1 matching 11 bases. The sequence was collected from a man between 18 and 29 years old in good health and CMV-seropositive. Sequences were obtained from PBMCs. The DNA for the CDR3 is TGTGCCAGCAGTTCGACTGGACAGGGGGCAGGAGAAAAACTGTTTTTT. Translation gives CASSSTGQGAGEKLFF.